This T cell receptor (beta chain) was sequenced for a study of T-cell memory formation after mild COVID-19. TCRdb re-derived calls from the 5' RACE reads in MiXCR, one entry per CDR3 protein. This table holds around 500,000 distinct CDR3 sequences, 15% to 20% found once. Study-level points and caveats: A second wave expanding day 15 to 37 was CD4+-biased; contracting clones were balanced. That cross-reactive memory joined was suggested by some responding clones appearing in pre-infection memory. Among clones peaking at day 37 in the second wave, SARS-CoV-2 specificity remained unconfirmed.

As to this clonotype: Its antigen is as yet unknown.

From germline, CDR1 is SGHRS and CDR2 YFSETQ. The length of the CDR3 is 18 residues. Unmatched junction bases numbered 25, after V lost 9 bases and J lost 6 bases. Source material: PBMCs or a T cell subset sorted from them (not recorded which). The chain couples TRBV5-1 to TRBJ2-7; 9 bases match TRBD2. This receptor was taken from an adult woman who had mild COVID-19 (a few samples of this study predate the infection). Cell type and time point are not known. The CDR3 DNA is TGCGCCACCACCCGCAGCTTGGAGGGGCTAGCGGGGTTTGGCGAGCAGTACTTC. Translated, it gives CATTRSLEGLAGFGEQYF.